Following are 21 T cell receptor beta chains from one sample sequenced in a study of shared clonotypes between healthy human individuals. Repertoires were generated with immunoSEQ multiplex PCR, while TCRdb's copy carries only in-frame clones and drops some. Of 550,000 to 750,000 clones listed, around 95% were seen once; the top ten hold around 0.11%. CD45RO-negative cells were positively selected for CCR7, leaving out terminally differentiated effector memory CD45RA+ cells. The sequencing sample was made of naive CD8+ T cells sorted from blood. All receptors derive from a woman aged 25 to 39 in good health.

The V call is TRBV9, the J call TRBJ1-1, with TRBD1 identical over 7 bases. This CDR3 has 13 residues. Trimming at V came to 5 bases and at J to 3 bases, leaving 4 bases not matched to a gene. Germline CDR1 and CDR2: SGDLS and YYNGEE. CDR3 sequence (DNA): TGTGCCAGCAGAGGGCAGGGGGACACTGAAGCTTTCTTT. Residues: CASRGQGDTEAFF.

This chain uses TRBV27 with TRBJ2-1; possible D gene TRBD2, 6 bases. Germline CDR1 is MNHEY and CDR2 is SMNVEV (reference sequence). This CDR3 has 15 amino acids. V lost 3 bases and J 3 bases, leaving 12 bases between the germline ends. The CDR3 is CASSLRGPNYNEQFF. CDR3 sequence (DNA): TGTGCCAGCAGTTTGCGGGGACCAAACTACAATGAGCAGTTCTTC.

This clone was picked up one time. This specimen includes other DNA sequences encoding the same CDR3. The chain is built from TRBV10-3 and TRBJ2-7, with D hard to call. Germline assignment: CDR1 ENHRY and CDR2 SYGVKD. This CDR3 comprises 13 residues. The V and J ends lost 2 bases and 0 bases respectively, with 5 bases between them. CDR3 nucleotides: TGTGCCATCAGTGAGGGAGTCTCCTACGAGCAGTACTTC. The encoded protein is CAISEGVSYEQYF.

In this sample, this clone turned up once. The chain carries TRBV10-3 and TRBJ1-5, with D perhaps matching TRBD1 (6 bases). The CDR3 is 13 residues long. Trimming cost V 8 bases and J 4 bases, with 12 bases left between them. Per germline, CDR1 ENHRY and CDR2 SYGVKD. Here the CDR3 DNA reads TGTGCCATCTCCCAGGGGATGAATCAGCCCCAGCATTTT. Translating it yields CAISQGMNQPQHF.

The gene calls are TRBV27 and TRBJ2-7, with 10 bases matching TRBD2. Germline CDR1 reads MNHEY; CDR2 reads SMNVEV (reference sequence). The CDR3 sequence is 16 residues long. Losses at the gene ends were 6 bases for V and 3 bases for J; bases not matched to a gene: 11. The DNA of the CDR3 is TGTGCCAGCAGCAATCAACCGGGACTAGCGAGCTACGAGCAGTACTTC. This translates into CASSNQPGLASYEQYF.

J is TRBJ1-6 and V is TRBV19, with a possible D match to TRBD1 (6 bases). With 4 bases removed from V and 9 bases from J, the gap between germline ends came to 10 bases. Looked up from germline, CDR1 is LNHDA and CDR2 is SQIVND (reference sequence). CDR3 length equals 13 residues. For the CDR3, the DNA is TGTGCCAGTAGTACAGGGGTTTTTTCACCCCTCCACTTT. Translated, it gives CASSTGVFSPLHF. Supplemented by reference TRBV19 and TRBJ1-6, the full variable domain reads DGGITQSPKYLFRKEGQNVTLSCEQNLNHDAMYWYRQDPGQGLRLIYYSQIVNDFQKGDIAEGYSVSREKKESFPLTVTSAQKNPTAFYLCASSTGVFSPLHFGNGTRLTVT.

The chain is built from TRBV28 and TRBJ1-2, with 9 positions matching TRBD1. V was pared by 2 bases and J by 6 bases, with 1 base of the junction left unmatched. Germline CDR1 and CDR2: MDHEN and SYDVKM. CDR3 length equals 13 residues. DNA for the CDR3: TGTGCCAGCAGTTTAGGGACAGGGAATGGCTACACCTTC. Residues: CASSLGTGNGYTF.

The genes are TRBV6-1 and TRBJ2-7; weak D call: TRBD2 (6 bases). This CDR3 spans 10 amino acids. The ends were cut back, 8 bases at V and 7 bases at J, with 9 bases in the middle. Per the germline V gene, CDR1 is MNHNS and CDR2 is SASEGT. In nucleotides, the CDR3 is TGTGCCAGCCGGGCGGGGGAGCAGTACTTC. It specifies CASRAGEQYF.

The chain links TRBV5-4 to TRBJ2-7; 10 bases line up with TRBD2. Trimming cost V 4 bases and J 4 bases; bases outside gene matches: 8. The CDR3 length is 15 residues. CDR1 and CDR2 (germline): SGHNT, YYREEE (reference sequence). CDR3 loop: CASSGSGTSVYEQYF. The CDR3 DNA reads as TGTGCCAGCAGCGGCTCCGGGACTAGCGTTTACGAGCAGTACTTC. The variable domain in full, completed from reference TRBV5-4 and TRBJ2-7, reads ETGVTQSPTHLIKTRGQQVTLRCSSQSGHNTVSWYQQALGQGPQFIFQYYREEENGRGNFPPRFSGLQFPNYSSELNVNALELDDSALYLCASSGSGTSVYEQYFGPGTRLTVT.

This chain joins TRBV4-1 and TRBJ2-7; 8 bases are a match to TRBD2. Germline CDR1 MGHRA, CDR2 YSYEKL. The CDR3 extends over 16 amino acids. V lost 0 bases, J lost 2 bases, and 6 bases stayed unmatched. The CDR3 region is CASSQDRTSKAYEQYF. In DNA form, the CDR3 reads TGCGCCAGCAGCCAAGATAGGACTAGCAAAGCCTACGAGCAGTACTTC.

The gene calls are TRBV5-1 and TRBJ1-1, with D hard to call. Trimming left V 4 bases short and J 1 base short, with 8 bases between. CDR3 length equals 13 residues. Per the germline V gene, CDR1 is SGHRS and CDR2 is YFSETQ. The DNA for the CDR3 is TGCGCCAGCAGCGGGTTGGGGAACACTGAAGCTTTCTTT. Its translation is CASSGLGNTEAFF.

The chain has TRBV11-2 and TRBJ2-1, with 14 bases aligning to TRBD2. This CDR3 spans 18 amino acids. V was pared by 1 base and J by 8 bases, with 10 bases of the junction left unmatched. CDR1 and CDR2 from the germline V gene are SGHAT and FQNNGV. CDR3 in amino acids: CASSLVGTSGRLGHEQFF. CDR3 nucleotides: TGTGCCAGCAGCTTAGTTGGGACTAGCGGGAGATTAGGGCATGAGCAGTTCTTC. Full variable domain (outside the CDR3, taken from reference TRBV11-2 and TRBJ2-1): EAGVAQSPRYKIIEKRQSVAFWCNPISGHATLYWYQQILGQGPKLLIQFQNNGVVDDSQLPKDRFSAERLKGVDSTLKIQPAKLEDSAVYLCASSLVGTSGRLGHEQFFGPGTRLTVL.

The J gene is TRBJ2-7, the V gene TRBV10-1; 9 bases line up with TRBD2. V gave up 0 bases and J gave up 3 bases; unmatched junction bases: 3. Germline CDR1 and CDR2: WNHNN and SYGVQD (reference sequence). The CDR3 has 15 amino acids. CDR3 sequence reads: CASSESFSGSYEQYF. The DNA for the CDR3 is TGCGCCAGCAGTGAGTCTTTTAGCGGGAGCTACGAGCAGTACTTC.

The genes are TRBV28 and TRBJ2-7; 10 bases match TRBD2. Germline assignment: CDR1 MDHEN and CDR2 SYDVKM. CDR3 length: 13 amino acids. V shed 7 bases and J 10 bases; nucleotides not matched to a gene: 10. This chain's CDR3 is CASNLAGAPVQYF. CDR3 bases: TGTGCCAGCAATCTAGCGGGAGCACCCGTCCAGTACTTC.

This clone was found once. The V gene is TRBV7-9, the J gene TRBJ2-3, with 7 bases identical to TRBD2. CDR3 length: 19 amino acids. V lost 2 bases, J lost 5 bases, and 19 bases stayed unmatched. Germline CDR1 and CDR2: SEHNR and FQNEAQ (reference sequence). The CDR3 coding sequence is TGTGCCAGCAGCTTACCCTCTAAAAGACTAGCCGTCTCCCTAGATACGCAGTATTTT. It is translated as CASSLPSKRLAVSLDTQYF.

V usage is TRBV29-1 and J usage is TRBJ2-7; the D gene is possibly TRBD2 (5 bases). The CDR3 totals 11 residues. Germline assignment: CDR1 SQVTM and CDR2 ANQGSEA. V shed 3 bases and J shed 4 bases, with 7 bases lying between them. CDR3 DNA sequence: TGCAGCGTTGACTCGGGGTACGAGCAGTACTTC. This translates into CSVDSGYEQYF.

The rearrangement joins TRBV15 to TRBJ1-1; D ambiguous. The CDR3 spans 14 residues. The V gene lost 0 bases and the J gene lost 1 base, with 6 bases spanning the gap. The germline CDR1 and CDR2 sequences are LNHNV and YYDKDF (reference sequence). The CDR3 reads CATSRDRRNTEAFF. The CDR3 coding sequence is TGTGCCACCAGCAGAGATCGAAGGAACACTGAAGCTTTCTTT.

With regard to this clone: At the DNA level, this CDR3 is encoded by other sequences in the same sample as well. The rearrangement links TRBV6-5 to TRBJ2-2; D ambiguous. CDR1 is MNHEY and CDR2 is SVGAGI in the germline V gene. This CDR3 has 13 amino acids. The V end lost 0 bases, the J end lost 7 bases, and 6 bases lay between the germline ends. This chain's CDR3 is CASSYSRSGELFF. The DNA for the CDR3 is TGTGCCAGCAGTTACTCCCGCAGCGGGGAGCTGTTTTTT.

The rearrangement joins TRBV28 to TRBJ1-2; D unclear. Trimming removed 3 bases from V and 0 bases from J, with 8 bases in between. This CDR3 contains 14 residues. Per germline, CDR1 MDHEN and CDR2 SYDVKM. CDR3 bases: TGTGCCAGCAGTTTTTACGTAGCTAACTATGGCTACACCTTC. It yields the protein CASSFYVANYGYTF.

V is TRBV7-9 and J is TRBJ1-1; the D is unclear. Trimming removed 3 bases from V and 3 bases from J, with 5 bases in between. The germline CDR1 and CDR2 sequences are SEHNR and FQNEAQ (reference sequence). CDR3 size: 12 residues. CDR3 sequence: CASSFMDTEAFF. The CDR3 nucleotides are TGTGCCAGCAGCTTTATGGACACTGAAGCTTTCTTT.

This clone has a single count. The chain joins TRBV4-1 to TRBJ2-7, with 8 bases fitting TRBD1. Germline V gene sequence: CDR1 MGHRA, CDR2 YSYEKL. The V segment lost 5 bases and the J segment 5 bases; nucleotides outside the gene matches: 11. The CDR3 sequence is 15 residues long. CDR3 residues: CASSYGGGQGHEQYF. In DNA form, the CDR3 reads TGCGCCAGCAGCTACGGAGGTGGACAGGGCCACGAGCAGTACTTC.